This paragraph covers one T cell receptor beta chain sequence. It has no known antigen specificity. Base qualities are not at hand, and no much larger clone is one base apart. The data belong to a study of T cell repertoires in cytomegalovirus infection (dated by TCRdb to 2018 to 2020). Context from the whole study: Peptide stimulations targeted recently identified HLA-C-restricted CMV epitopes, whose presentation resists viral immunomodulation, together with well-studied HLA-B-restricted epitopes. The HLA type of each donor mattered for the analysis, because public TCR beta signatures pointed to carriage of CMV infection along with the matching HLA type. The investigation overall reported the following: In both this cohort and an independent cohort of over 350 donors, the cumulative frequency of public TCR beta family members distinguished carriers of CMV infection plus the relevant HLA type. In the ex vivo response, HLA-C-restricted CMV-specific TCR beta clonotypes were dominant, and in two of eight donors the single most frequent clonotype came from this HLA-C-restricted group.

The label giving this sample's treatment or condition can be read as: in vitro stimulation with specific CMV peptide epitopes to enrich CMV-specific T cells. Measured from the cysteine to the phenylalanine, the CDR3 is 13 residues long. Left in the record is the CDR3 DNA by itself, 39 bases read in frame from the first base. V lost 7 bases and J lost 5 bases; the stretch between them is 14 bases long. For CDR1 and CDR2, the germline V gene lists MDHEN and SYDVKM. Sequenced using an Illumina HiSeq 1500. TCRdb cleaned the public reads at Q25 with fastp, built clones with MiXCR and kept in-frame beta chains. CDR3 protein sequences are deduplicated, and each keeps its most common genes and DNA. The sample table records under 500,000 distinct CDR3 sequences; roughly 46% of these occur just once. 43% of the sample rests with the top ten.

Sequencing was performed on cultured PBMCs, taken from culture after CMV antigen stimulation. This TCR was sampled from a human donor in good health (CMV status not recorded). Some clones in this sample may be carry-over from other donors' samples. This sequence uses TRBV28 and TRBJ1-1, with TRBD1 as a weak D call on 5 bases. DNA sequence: TGTGCCAGCACCACGGGGGGGGTAACTGAAGCTTTCTTT. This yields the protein CASTTGGVTEAFF.